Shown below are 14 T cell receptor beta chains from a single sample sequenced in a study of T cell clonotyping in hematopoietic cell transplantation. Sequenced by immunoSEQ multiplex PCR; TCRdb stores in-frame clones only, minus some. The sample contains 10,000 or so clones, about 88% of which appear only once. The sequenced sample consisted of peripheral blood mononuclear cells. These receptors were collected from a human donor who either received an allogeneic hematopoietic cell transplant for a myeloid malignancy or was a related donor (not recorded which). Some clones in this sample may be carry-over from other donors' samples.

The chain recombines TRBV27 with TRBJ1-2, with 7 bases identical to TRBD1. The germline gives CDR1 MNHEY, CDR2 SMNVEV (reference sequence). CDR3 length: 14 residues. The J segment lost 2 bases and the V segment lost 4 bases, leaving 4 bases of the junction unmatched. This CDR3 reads CASSWGQNNYGYTF. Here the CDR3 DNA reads TGTGCCAGCAGTTGGGGACAGAACAACTATGGCTACACCTTC.

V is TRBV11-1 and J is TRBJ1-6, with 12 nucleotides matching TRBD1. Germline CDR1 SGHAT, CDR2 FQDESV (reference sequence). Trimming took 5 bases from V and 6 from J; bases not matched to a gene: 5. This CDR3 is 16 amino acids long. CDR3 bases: TGTGCCAGCAGCCGGGACAGGGGGCAGGGTAATTCACCCCTCCACTTT. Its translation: CASSRDRGQGNSPLHF. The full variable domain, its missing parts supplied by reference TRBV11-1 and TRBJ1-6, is EAEVAQSPRYKITEKSQAVAFWCDPISGHATLYWYRQILGQGPELLVQFQDESVVDDSQLPKDRFSAERLKGVDSTLKIQPAELGDSAMYLCASSRDRGQGNSPLHFGNGTRLTVT.

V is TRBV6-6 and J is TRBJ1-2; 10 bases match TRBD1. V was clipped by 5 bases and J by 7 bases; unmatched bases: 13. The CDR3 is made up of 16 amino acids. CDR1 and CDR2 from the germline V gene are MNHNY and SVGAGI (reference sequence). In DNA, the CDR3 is TGTGCCAGCAGTCTTACTCGACAGGGGGCAGGCGGTGGCTACACCTTC. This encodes CASSLTRQGAGGGYTF.

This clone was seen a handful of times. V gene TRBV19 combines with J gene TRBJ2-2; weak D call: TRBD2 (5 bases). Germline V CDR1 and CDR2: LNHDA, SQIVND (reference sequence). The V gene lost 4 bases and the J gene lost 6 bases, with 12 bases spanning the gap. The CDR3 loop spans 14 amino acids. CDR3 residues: CASSTGKEAGELFF. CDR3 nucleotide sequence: TGTGCCAGTAGTACGGGGAAGGAGGCCGGGGAGCTGTTTTTT.

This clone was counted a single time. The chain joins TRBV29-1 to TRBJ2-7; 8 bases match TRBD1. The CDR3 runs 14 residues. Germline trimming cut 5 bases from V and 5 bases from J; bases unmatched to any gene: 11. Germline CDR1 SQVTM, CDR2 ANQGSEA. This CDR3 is CSVQSGGFLDEQYF. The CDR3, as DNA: TGCAGCGTTCAGTCAGGGGGCTTTCTCGACGAGCAGTACTTC.

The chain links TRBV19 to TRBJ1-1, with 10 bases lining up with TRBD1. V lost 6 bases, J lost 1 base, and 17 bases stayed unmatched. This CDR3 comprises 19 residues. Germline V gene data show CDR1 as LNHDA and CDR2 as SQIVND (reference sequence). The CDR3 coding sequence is TGTGCCAGTAGGCCGGGACAGGGGCCCCTCCGCCTACCGAACACTGAAGCTTTCTTT. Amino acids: CASRPGQGPLRLPNTEAFF. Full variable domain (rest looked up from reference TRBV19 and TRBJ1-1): DGGITQSPKYLFRKEGQNVTLSCEQNLNHDAMYWYRQDPGQGLRLIYYSQIVNDFQKGDIAEGYSVSREKKESFPLTVTSAQKNPTAFYLCASRPGQGPLRLPNTEAFFGQGTRLTVV.

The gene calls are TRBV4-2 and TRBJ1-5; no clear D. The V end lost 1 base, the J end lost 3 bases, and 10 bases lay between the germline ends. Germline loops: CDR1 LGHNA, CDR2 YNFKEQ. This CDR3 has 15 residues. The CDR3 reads CASSQVMADNQPQHF. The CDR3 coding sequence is TGTGCCAGCAGCCAAGTCATGGCTGACAATCAGCCCCAGCATTTT.

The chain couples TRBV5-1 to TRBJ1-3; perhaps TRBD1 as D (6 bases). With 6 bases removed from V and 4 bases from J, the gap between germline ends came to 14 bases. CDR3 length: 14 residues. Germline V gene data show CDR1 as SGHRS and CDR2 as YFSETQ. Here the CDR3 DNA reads TGCGCCAGCAACGAGCCGGGGGCCGGAAACACCATATATTTT. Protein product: CASNEPGAGNTIYF.

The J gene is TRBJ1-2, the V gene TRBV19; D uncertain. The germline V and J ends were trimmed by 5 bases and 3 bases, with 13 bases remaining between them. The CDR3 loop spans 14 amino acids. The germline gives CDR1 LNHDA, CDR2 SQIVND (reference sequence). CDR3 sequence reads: CASSPLTKDYGYTF. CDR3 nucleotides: TGTGCCAGTAGTCCTCTGACAAAGGACTATGGCTACACCTTC.

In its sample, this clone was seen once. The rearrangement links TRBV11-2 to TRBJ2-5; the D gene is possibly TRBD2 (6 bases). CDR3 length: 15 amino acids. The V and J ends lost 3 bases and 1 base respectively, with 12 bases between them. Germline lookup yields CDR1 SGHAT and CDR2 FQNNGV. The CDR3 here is CASSFAGFPQETQYF. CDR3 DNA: TGTGCCAGCAGCTTCGCGGGGTTCCCCCAAGAGACCCAGTACTTC.

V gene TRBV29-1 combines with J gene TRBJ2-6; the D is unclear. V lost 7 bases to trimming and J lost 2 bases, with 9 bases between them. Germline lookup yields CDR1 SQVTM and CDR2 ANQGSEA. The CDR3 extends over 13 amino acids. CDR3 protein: CSAHEPGANVLTF. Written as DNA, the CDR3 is TGCAGCGCCCACGAACCTGGGGCCAACGTCCTGACTTTC. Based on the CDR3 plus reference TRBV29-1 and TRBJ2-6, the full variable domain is SAVISQKPSRDICQRGTSLTIQCQVDSQVTMMFWYRQQPGQSLTLIATANQGSEATYESGFVIDKFPISRPNLTFSTLTVSNMSPEDSSIYLCSAHEPGANVLTFGAGSRLTVL.

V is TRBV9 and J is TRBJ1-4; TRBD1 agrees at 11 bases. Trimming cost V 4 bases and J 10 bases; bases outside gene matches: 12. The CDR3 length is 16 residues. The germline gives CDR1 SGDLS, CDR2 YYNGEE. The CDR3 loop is CASSTGVGQGARKLFF. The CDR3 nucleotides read TGTGCCAGCAGCACGGGAGTAGGACAGGGGGCACGAAAACTGTTTTTT.

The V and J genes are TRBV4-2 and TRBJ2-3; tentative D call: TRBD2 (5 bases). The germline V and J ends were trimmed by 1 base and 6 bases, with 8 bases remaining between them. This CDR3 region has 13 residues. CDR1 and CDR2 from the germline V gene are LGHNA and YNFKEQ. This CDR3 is CASSQGLADTQYF. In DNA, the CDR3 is TGTGCCAGCAGCCAAGGCTTAGCGGATACGCAGTATTTT.

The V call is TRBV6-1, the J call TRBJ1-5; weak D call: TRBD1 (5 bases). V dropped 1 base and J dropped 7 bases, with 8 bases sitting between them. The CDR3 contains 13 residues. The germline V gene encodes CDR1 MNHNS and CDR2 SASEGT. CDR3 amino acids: CASSEVRGQPQHF. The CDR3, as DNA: TGTGCCAGCAGTGAAGTGAGGGGACAGCCCCAGCATTTT.